The 28 T cell receptor beta chains in this list originate from one sample, sequenced in a study of tumor and adjacent non-tumor tissue in lung cancer. TCRbeta libraries were built with three rounds of nested PCR, modified from ARM-PCR. One entry per CDR3 protein results from TCRdb running MiXCR on the multiplex PCR reads. The table has approximately 79,000 distinct CDR3 sequences, just under 75% seen once. This sample's RNA came from whole unsorted tissue. Sequenced: lung tumor tissue. The receptors here all came from a woman between 40 and 55 years old with non-small cell lung cancer.

This clonotype was counted between two and nine times. The germline gene is not matched at one end of the junction; a read error may be the cause. The CDR3 DNA reads as TGCAGCATTTCGAGGGTGGCCAGATCTAGCACGGATACGCAGTATTTT. Protein: CSISRVARSSTDTQYF. This chain connects TRBV29-1 to TRBJ2-3; D perhaps matches TRBD2 (5 bases). CDR3 length equals 16 residues. Germline V gene lookup returns CDR1 SQVTM and CDR2 ANQGSEA.

There are many counts of this clonotype. The chain uses TRBV30 and TRBJ1-2, with 9 positions matching TRBD1. CDR3 length equals 13 residues. The trim removed 3 bases at V and 7 bases at J, leaving 6 bases unmatched. Looked up from germline, CDR1 is GTSNPN and CDR2 is SVGIG (reference sequence). For the CDR3, the DNA is TGTGCCTGGAGCCTACAGGGGGCATCTGGCTACACCTTC. The encoded protein is CAWSLQGASGYTF.

About this clonotype: This sequence may be a read error, since a much larger clone differs from it by one base. The V and J genes are TRBV20-1 and TRBJ2-3, with D possibly being TRBD2 (7 bases). V lost 7 bases to trimming and J lost 5 bases, with 22 bases between them. Germline V lookup: CDR1 DFQATT, CDR2 SNEGSKA (reference sequence). This CDR3 is 15 amino acids long. This chain's CDR3 is CSVSGGGAGKDTQYF. The CDR3 bases are TGCAGTGTTAGTGGAGGGGGGGCCGGGAAAGATACGCAGTATTTT.

In regard to this clonotype: This clone may be a read error of a much larger clone one base away. The rearrangement uses TRBV7-2 and TRBJ2-1, with 7 bases fitting TRBD2. The V gene end was trimmed by 1 base and the J gene end by 5 bases; junction bases not matched to a gene: 14. In germline, CDR1 is SGHTA, CDR2 FQGNSA. This CDR3 is built from 18 residues. The CDR3 bases are TGTGCCAGCAGCTTAGAACTAGTGGGAGGGCCAGGGAACAATGAGCAGTTCTTC. It translates to CASSLELVGGPGNNEQFF.

CDR3 region: CTALRLAGGPNEQFF. DNA for the CDR3: TGCACTGCCCTTCGACTAGCGGGGGGGCCCAATGAGCAGTTCTTC. The J gene is TRBJ2-1, the V gene TRBV20-1, with 14 bases matching TRBD2. CDR1 is DFQATT and CDR2 is SNEGSKA in the germline V gene (reference sequence). There are 15 residues in the CDR3.

Note on this clonotype: A read error may produce the germline difference seen at one junction end. The chain couples TRBV11-3 to TRBJ2-1; TRBD1 matches at 8 bases. From germline, CDR1 is SGHNT and CDR2 YENEEA. CDR3 length equals 14 residues. CDR3 residues: CAGSPEQGGSEQFF. The CDR3 DNA reads as TGTGCCGGCAGCCCCGAACAGGGGGGCAGTGAGCAGTTCTTC.

Of note for this clonotype: Without the conserved terminal phenylalanine or tryptophan, this CDR3 likely stems from a read error. The chain carries TRBV11-2 and TRBJ2-6, with D hard to call. The CDR3 runs to 16 residues. Germline CDR1 is SGHAT and CDR2 is FQNNGV. V lost 4 bases to trimming and J lost 0 bases, with 10 bases between them. Written as DNA, the CDR3 is TGTGCCAGCAGCTGGTCGGAGCTCTCTGGGGCCAACGTCCTGACTATC. Amino acids: CASSWSELSGANVLTI.

Worth noting for this clonotype: Just one base apart from a much larger clone, this may be a read error. CDR3 DNA: TGTGCCAGCAGATCCGAACCTGAAAAACTGTTTTTT. It encodes CASRSEPEKLFF. The rearrangement joins TRBV28 to TRBJ1-4; D not certain. V was shortened by 6 bases and J by 7 bases, with 9 bases between the two germline ends. This CDR3 contains 12 residues. Germline loops: CDR1 MDHEN, CDR2 SYDVKM.

The gene calls are TRBV9 and TRBJ2-3; 12 bases agree with TRBD2. The length of the CDR3 is 18 residues. V lost 0 bases, J lost 3 bases, and 8 bases stayed unmatched. The germline V gene encodes CDR1 SGDLS and CDR2 YYNGEE. The CDR3 sequence: CASSVASSSGGATDTQYF. In nucleotides, the CDR3 is TGTGCCAGCAGCGTAGCATCCTCTAGCGGGGGGGCAACAGATACGCAGTATTTT.

On this clonotype: This likely comes from a read error, as the CDR3 has no conserved phenylalanine or tryptophan at its end. This chain uses TRBV6-6 with TRBJ2-7; 7 bases agree with TRBD1. This CDR3 contains 12 residues. Germline V gene data show CDR1 as MNHNY and CDR2 as SVGAGI (reference sequence). The CDR3 region has the DNA TGTACCAGCAGTTTACAGGGGTACGAGCAGTACCTC. It translates to CTSSLQGYEQYL.

This clonotype has just a few counts. One end of the junction is discordant with germline, which a read error may explain. The V and J genes are TRBV29-1 and TRBJ2-1; unclear D gene. Germline CDR1 is SQVTM and CDR2 is ANQGSEA. The CDR3 spans 10 residues. CDR3 coding DNA: TGCAGCATTGCCGACAATGAGCAGTCCTTC. The encoded protein is CSIADNEQSF.

This clonotype was seen just once. A much larger clone differs from this one at a single base, so this may be a read error. The chain couples TRBV21-1 to TRBJ2-7; the table gives TRBD1 as D, unverified against the DNA. TRBV21-1 corresponds to a pseudogene. This CDR3 comprises 15 residues. CDR3: CASSTVGPLRGEQYF. For the CDR3, the DNA is TGTGCCAGCAGCACAGTCGGCCCGCTCAGGGGCGAGCAGTACTTC.

With respect to this clonotype: The germline gene is not matched at one end of the junction; a read error may be the cause. The rearrangement uses TRBV6-2 or TRBV6-3 and TRBJ2-3; D call uncertain. The length of the CDR3 is 12 residues. Per the germline V gene, CDR1 is MNHEY and CDR2 is SVGEGT. The DNA of the CDR3 is TGTGGCAGCAGATACAACGGAGATACGCAGTATTTT. Translated: CGSRYNGDTQYF.

J is TRBJ2-3 and V is TRBV4-1; TRBD1 agrees at 7 bases. This CDR3 contains 18 residues. The germline V gene encodes CDR1 MGHRA and CDR2 YSYEKL. V shed 3 bases, J shed 5 bases, and the junction held 17 bases outside the gene matches. The CDR3 sequence is CASSQDRQGRPYRDTQYF. The CDR3 DNA sequence: TGCGCCAGCAGCCAGGACCGACAGGGACGGCCCTATAGAGATACGCAGTATTTT.

The J gene is TRBJ1-3, the V gene TRBV27; D is unresolved. Germline-derived CDR1 and CDR2 are MNHEY and SMNVEV (reference sequence). This CDR3 comprises 14 residues. Trimming removed 6 bases at V and 4 bases at J, with 13 bases between. The CDR3, as DNA: TGTGCCAGCAGGGACGAATCGGGAGGAAACACCATATATTTT. Its translation: CASRDESGGNTIYF.

For this clonotype: This could be a read error, since a much larger clone is one nucleotide away. The gene calls are TRBV20-1 and TRBJ1-3, with D possibly matching TRBD1 (6 bases). The CDR3 extends over 14 amino acids. V lost 5 bases to trimming and J lost 6 bases, with 17 bases between them. Germline V gene sequence: CDR1 DFQATT, CDR2 SNEGSKA (reference sequence). DNA of the CDR3: TGCAGTGCTCCCCGGGGGCCGGGGAAAAACACCATATATTTT. Translation: CSAPRGPGKNTIYF.

With regard to this clonotype: Sequence at one end of the junction differs from germline and may be a read error. The chain couples TRBV12-3 or TRBV12-4 to TRBJ2-1; D is perhaps TRBD1 (5 bases). The CDR3 extends over 14 amino acids. The CDR3 DNA sequence: TGTGCCAGTAGTTTTTTGGGGCCAAACAATGAGCAGTTCTTC. It specifies CASSFLGPNNEQFF.

This clonotype was seen more than once but under ten times. A much more abundant neighbour one base away suggests this may be a read error. Given the absence of the conserved phenylalanine or tryptophan at the CDR3 end, a read error is likely. The CDR3 DNA follows: TGTGCCAGCAGCCAAGAAGGGACAAGCCCGACCCAGTACTGC. Translating gives CASSQEGTSPTQYC. The chain uses TRBV4-2 and TRBJ2-5; possible D gene TRBD1, 6 bases. The CDR3 is 14 amino acids. The germline V gene has CDR1 LGHNA and CDR2 YNFKEQ. V lost 0 bases to trimming and J lost 7 bases, with 12 bases between them.

A note on this clonotype: This CDR3 fails to terminate in the conserved phenylalanine or tryptophan, so it likely reflects a read error. The V gene is TRBV11-2, the J gene TRBJ2-1, with D unclear. The CDR3 length is 16 residues. CDR1 and CDR2 (germline): SGHAT, FQNNGV. The CDR3 here is CASSKTLAALYNGQFL. The CDR3 coding sequence is TGTGCCAGCAGCAAGACATTAGCTGCACTGTACAATGGGCAGTTCCTC.

As concerns this clonotype: The junction and the germline gene differ at one end; a read error may be behind it. The V and J genes are TRBV11-2 and TRBJ2-5; D remains ambiguous. In germline, CDR1 is SGHAT, CDR2 FQNNGV. The CDR3 spans 14 residues. CDR3 sequence reads: CAGSLMGRIETQYF. The CDR3 DNA sequence: TGTGCCGGCAGTTTAATGGGCAGGATCGAGACCCAGTACTTC.

V and J are TRBV6-5 and TRBJ1-5; a weak D match, TRBD1 (6 bases). CDR3 length equals 15 residues. The germline V gene encodes CDR1 MNHEY and CDR2 SVGAGI. Deletions cut 9 bases from V and 5 bases from J, with 20 bases between. The CDR3 sequence: CASSPTGWAYQPQHF. The CDR3 coding sequence is TGTGCCAGTAGTCCAACAGGGTGGGCCTATCAGCCCCAGCATTTT.

For this clonotype: Germline is not matched at one junction end, which may reflect a read error. The genes are TRBV11-2 and TRBJ2-7, with no clear D. CDR1 and CDR2 (germline): SGHAT, FQNNGV. The CDR3 loop spans 15 amino acids. The DNA of the CDR3 is TGTGCCAGCGGTCAACAAAGAGGTACCCAGTACGAGCAATACTTC. It translates to CASGQQRGTQYEQYF.

This chain uses TRBV6-2 or TRBV6-3 with TRBJ2-7; D unresolved. The V end lost 7 bases, the J end lost 5 bases, and 18 bases lay between the germline ends. Germline-derived CDR1 and CDR2 are MNHEY and SVGEGT. The CDR3 has 14 residues. The CDR3: CASTTPWSQDEQYF. The CDR3 DNA follows: TGTGCCAGCACCACCCCGTGGAGTCAGGACGAGCAGTACTTC.

A word on this clonotype: The conserved final phenylalanine or tryptophan is absent from the CDR3, which likely points to a read error. The chain combines TRBV30 with TRBJ1-1; a weak D match, TRBD1 (6 bases). Germline CDR1 and CDR2: GTSNPN and SVGIG (reference sequence). The CDR3 runs 12 residues. The CDR3 region has the DNA TGTACGGGGGGGCCTGATAACACTGAAGCTTTCATT. This gives the protein CTGGPDNTEAFI.

Turning to this clonotype: A read error may account for a junction end that differs from germline. The chain uses TRBV4-1 and TRBJ1-6, with 7 bases lining up with TRBD1. The CDR3 is 16 amino acids. Germline assignment: CDR1 MGHRA and CDR2 YSYEKL. CDR3 in amino acids: CASSQACDRVTSPLHF. CDR3 sequence (DNA): TGTGCCAGCAGCCAGGCTTGTGACAGGGTGACTTCACCCCTCCACTTT.

Points on this clonotype: The junction departs from the called germline gene at one end, perhaps through a read error. The V call is TRBV12-3 or TRBV12-4, the J call TRBJ2-5; D is ambiguous. This CDR3 has 12 amino acids. The CDR3 coding sequence is TGTGCCAGGAGTCAACGGCAAGAGACCCAATACTTC. Translated: CARSQRQETQYF.

The CDR3 reads CASNIDRVLGNQPQHF. The CDR3, as DNA: TGTGCCAGCAACATAGACAGGGTATTGGGCAATCAGCCCCAGCATTTT. This chain joins TRBV6-1 and TRBJ1-5; 7 nucleotides line up with TRBD1. Looked up from germline, CDR1 is MNHNS and CDR2 is SASEGT. The CDR3 consists of 16 residues. The J segment lost 2 bases and the V segment lost 7 bases, leaving 11 bases of the junction unmatched.

Regarding this clonotype: One junction end does not reproduce the germline sequence, and a read error may be involved. The chain recombines TRBV12-3 or TRBV12-4 with TRBJ2-5; D gene uncertain. CDR3 length equals 12 residues. CDR3 region: CASSFPRNTRYF. As DNA, the CDR3 is TGTGCCAGCAGCTTCCCTAGGAACACCCGGTACTTC.